This T cell receptor (beta chain) was identified in a study of OX40 agonist ivuxolimab in advanced cancers. Regarding the study as a whole: Also present in some nonresponders was a low level of normalized T-cell clonal expansion. The CD4+ and CD8+ T cells in the blood had expanded clonally by week 6 at 0.1 to 3.0 mg/kg. Antigen specificity of clonally expanded peripheral T cells was not established.

Regarding this clone: The antigen remains unidentified.

Looked up from germline, CDR1 is SNHLY and CDR2 is FYNNEI. J lost 1 base, V lost 2 bases, and 1 base had no gene match. The CDR3 runs to 14 residues. Blood was sampled at baseline, cycle 4 day 1, and cycle 7 day 1. Here immunoSEQ multiplex PCR was the method, and the copy in TCRdb shows in-frame clones only, minus some. Of under 100,000 clones in the sample, approximately 89% were seen once. The rearrangement joins TRBV2 to TRBJ2-5, with TRBD1 matching over 7 bases. The clonotype originates from an adult with an advanced solid tumor such as melanoma, head and neck, liver or kidney cancer. The material was CD4+ or CD8+ T cells sorted from blood, obtained in a trial of the OX40 agonist ivuxolimab. The CDR3 spells CASSEHRGQETQYF. Written as DNA, the CDR3 is TGTGCCAGCAGTGAACACAGGGGCCAAGAGACCCAGTACTTC. Looking up the rest from reference TRBV2 and TRBJ2-5 gives the full variable domain: EPEVTQTPSHQVTQMGQEVILRCVPISNHLYFYWYRQILGQKVEFLVSFYNNEISEKSEIFDDQFSVERPDGSNFTLKIRSTKLEDSAMYFCASSEHRGQETQYFGPGTRLLVL.